These 14 T cell receptor beta chains were sequenced from one sample in a study of cytomegalovirus exposure and HLA in healthy donors. The PCR had 60 Vbeta and 13 Jbeta primers. Assay: immunoSEQ multiplex PCR; the TCRdb copy retains only in-frame clones and omits some. Among some 200,000 clones listed, about 80% were seen once. The specimen was PBMCs. The source of these receptors is a woman in her fifties or sixties in good health and CMV-seropositive.

The chain links TRBV5-6 to TRBJ2-1; the D is unclear. The CDR3 has 12 residues. V gave up 2 bases and J gave up 9 bases, with 9 bases separating them. Looked up from germline, CDR1 is SGHDT and CDR2 is YYEEEE. The chain's CDR3 is CASSLSIGEQFF. Here the CDR3 DNA reads TGTGCCAGCAGCTTATCCATCGGTGAGCAGTTCTTC.

The chain links TRBV10-3 to TRBJ2-1; 10 nucleotides match TRBD2. Trimming removed 9 bases from V and 6 bases from J; junction bases left unmatched: 8. The CDR3 runs to 14 residues. Germline values: CDR1 ENHRY, CDR2 SYGVKD. This chain's CDR3 is CAISSSGGSNEQFF. Here the CDR3 DNA reads TGTGCCATAAGCTCTAGCGGGGGTTCCAATGAGCAGTTCTTC.

The chain uses TRBV5-1 and TRBJ2-3; 8 bases line up with TRBD2. CDR3 length: 14 residues. Germline loops: CDR1 SGHRS, CDR2 YFSETQ. Trimming took 4 bases from V and 5 from J; bases not matched to a gene: 6. CDR3 in DNA: TGCGCCAGCAGCCTCGGGGGGGTCGGAGATACGCAGTATTTT. Protein: CASSLGGVGDTQYF.

This chain joins TRBV7-9 and TRBJ1-3, with TRBD1 matching over 8 bases. Germline CDR1 and CDR2: SEHNR and FQNEAQ (reference sequence). This CDR3 spans 16 amino acids. J lost 8 bases, V lost 5 bases, and 14 bases had no gene match. The CDR3 bases are TGTGCCAGCAGCCATAAAGACAGGGGCTTCGTCGACACCATATATTTT. This gives the protein CASSHKDRGFVDTIYF.

The chain carries TRBV9 and TRBJ2-1; 10 nucleotides align to TRBD2. Germline assignment: CDR1 SGDLS and CDR2 YYNGEE. This CDR3 has 16 amino acids. V was pared by 3 bases and J by 7 bases, with 10 bases of the junction left unmatched. The CDR3 loop reads CASSEPGTSVRNEQFF. CDR3 nucleotides: TGTGCCAGCAGCGAACCCGGGACTAGCGTTAGGAATGAGCAGTTCTTC.

This clone was seen just once. The chain uses TRBV6-1 and TRBJ1-2, with 7 bases fitting TRBD1. From germline, CDR1 is MNHNS and CDR2 SASEGT. The V and J ends lost 3 bases and 8 bases, in that order; junction bases with no gene match: 6. This CDR3 spans 13 amino acids. As DNA, the CDR3 is TGTGCCAGCAGTGAGACAGGGAGCGGAGGCTACACCTTC. Translation: CASSETGSGGYTF.

The rearrangement links TRBV18 to TRBJ2-2; no clear D. Per germline, CDR1 KGHSH and CDR2 LQKENI. CDR3 length equals 16 residues. V was clipped by 8 bases and J by 0 bases, with 16 bases between them. The chain's CDR3 is CASARLEISNTGELFF. The CDR3 DNA sequence: TGTGCCAGCGCCCGATTAGAAATTTCGAACACCGGGGAGCTGTTTTTT.

This clone was seen just once. The chain is built from TRBV5-1 and TRBJ2-3; 7 nucleotides match TRBD2. Trimming cost V 3 bases and J 1 base; bases outside gene matches: 2. The CDR3 is 14 residues long. The germline V gene encodes CDR1 SGHRS and CDR2 YFSETQ. CDR3 sequence: CASSYGLGTDTQYF. Here the CDR3 DNA reads TGCGCCAGCAGCTATGGACTAGGCACAGATACGCAGTATTTT. Full variable domain (rest looked up from reference TRBV5-1 and TRBJ2-3): KAGVTQTPRYLIKTRGQQVTLSCSPISGHRSVSWYQQTPGQGLQFLFEYFSETQRNKGNFPGRFSGRQFSNSRSEMNVSTLELGDSALYLCASSYGLGTDTQYFGPGTRLTVL.

The V gene is TRBV7-2, the J gene TRBJ1-6, with unresolved D. Trimming cost V 2 bases and J 8 bases, with 13 bases left between them. In germline, CDR1 is SGHTA, CDR2 FQGNSA. The CDR3 covers 15 residues. This chain's CDR3 is CASSLKVLGDSPLHF. In nucleotides, the CDR3 is TGTGCCAGCAGCTTAAAGGTCTTGGGAGATTCACCCCTCCACTTT.

The chain joins TRBV7-3 to TRBJ2-3, with D maybe TRBD2 (6 bases). The germline gives CDR1 SGHTA, CDR2 FQGTGA. This CDR3 spans 17 amino acids. With 5 bases removed from V and 7 bases from J, the gap between germline ends came to 25 bases. CDR3 amino acids: CASSKSGGGGRANTQYF. For the CDR3, the DNA is TGTGCCAGCAGCAAGTCGGGTGGAGGAGGGCGGGCCAATACGCAGTATTTT.

This clone was seen just once. V gene TRBV30 combines with J gene TRBJ2-2; 7 bases fit TRBD1. V was clipped by 2 bases and J by 4 bases; unmatched bases: 13. The CDR3 contains 17 residues. Germline V lookup: CDR1 GTSNPN, CDR2 SVGIG (reference sequence). Here the CDR3 DNA reads TGTGCCTGGAGTCCCCGAATTTGGACAGGTCTCACCGGGGAGCTGTTTTTT. As protein: CAWSPRIWTGLTGELFF.

The chain's CDR3 is CSVQLRGTFTSNEQFF. The CDR3 nucleotides read TGCAGCGTTCAACTTAGGGGGACATTTACGTCCAATGAGCAGTTCTTC. This rearrangement joins TRBV29-1 to TRBJ2-1, with a possible D match to TRBD1 (6 bases). Looked up from germline, CDR1 is SQVTM and CDR2 is ANQGSEA. Trimming left V 5 bases short and J 6 bases short, with 23 bases between. The CDR3 sequence is 16 residues long.

This clone came up once. The genes are TRBV6-6 and TRBJ1-2; D remains ambiguous. The CDR3 sequence is 13 residues long. Germline CDR1 reads MNHNY; CDR2 reads SVGAGI (reference sequence). The V end lost 4 bases, the J end lost 3 bases, and 9 bases lay between the germline ends. CDR3 sequence reads: CASSSSGDYGYTF. The CDR3 region has the DNA TGTGCCAGCAGTTCCTCCGGTGACTATGGCTACACCTTC.

This sequence joins TRBV19 and TRBJ2-7; TRBD1 matches at 9 bases. From germline, CDR1 is LNHDA and CDR2 SQIVND (reference sequence). The CDR3 totals 12 residues. V lost 5 bases and J lost 10; bases outside the gene matches: 6. The CDR3 region is CASSYRTGEQYF. As DNA, the CDR3 is TGTGCCAGTAGTTACAGGACAGGGGAACAGTACTTC.